This TCR beta chain was recorded in a study of CD8 T cells in ankylosing spondylitis. Overall study results and limits: Those disease-linked clones were CD8+; they were also relatively rare in peripheral blood. Roughly eight highly homologous variants made up a TCR beta motif that seemed to typify ankylosing spondylitis blood. Significant enrichment of disease-linked clones was reported in matched ankylosing spondylitis synovial fluid.

This clonotype was seen more than once but under ten times. The antigen is unknown. TCRdb independently ran MiXCR on the 5' RACE reads; one entry per CDR3 protein. In the table there are around 890,000 distinct CDR3 sequences, 12% of which are singletons. The sequence derives from a male donor with ankylosing spondylitis. The sample was blood, either unsorted or a sorted T cell fraction (not recorded which).

The CDR3 DNA sequence: TGTGCCAGCAGCCCCCAAGCGGGGAGCACAGATACGCAGTATTTT. Translation: CASSPQAGSTDTQYF. The rearrangement joins TRBV7-2 to TRBJ2-3, with TRBD2 matching over 7 bases. CDR1 SGHTA and CDR2 FQGNSA come from the germline V gene. This CDR3 spans 15 amino acids. After removal of 5 bases from V and 0 bases from J, the junction contained 5 bases not matched to a gene.